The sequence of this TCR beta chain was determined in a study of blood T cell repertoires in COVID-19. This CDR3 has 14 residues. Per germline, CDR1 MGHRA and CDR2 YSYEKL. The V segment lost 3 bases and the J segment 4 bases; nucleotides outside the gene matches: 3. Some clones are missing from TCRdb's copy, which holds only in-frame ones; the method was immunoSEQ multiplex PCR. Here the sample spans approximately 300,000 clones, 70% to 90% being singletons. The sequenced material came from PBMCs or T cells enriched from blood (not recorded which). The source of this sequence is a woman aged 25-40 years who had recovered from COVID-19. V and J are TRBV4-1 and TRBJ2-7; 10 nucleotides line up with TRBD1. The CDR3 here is CASSQRQGAYEQYF. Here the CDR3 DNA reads TGCGCCAGCAGCCAGAGACAGGGGGCATACGAGCAGTACTTC.